Listed below are T cell receptor beta chains from one sample, sequenced in a study of control samples from healthy donors and cancer patients. TCRdb's table, derived via immunoSEQ multiplex PCR, lists solely in-frame clones and lacks some. The table lists some 110,000 clones, 83% of them singletons. The sample taken for sequencing was blood. Receptor source: a woman aged 45-65 years in good health. Both conserved end residues are part of each CDR3. The D gene is left open where the match is weak. Size values are once, few and many counts, or a class for expanded clones, and some rows have none.

j_call d_call clone_size v_call cdr3_aa cdr3_nt
TRBJ1-5 NA NA TRBV6-1 CASSEEINQPQHF TGTGCCAGCAGTGAAGAAATTAATCAGCCCCAGCATTTT
TRBJ2-1 TRBD1 NA TRBV18 CASSSPPGQVHNEQFF TGTGCCAGCTCATCACCCCCGGGACAGGTGCACAATGAGCAGTTCTTC
TRBJ2-7 NA few TRBV12-3/TRBV12-4 CASSLGLWGEQYF TGTGCCAGCAGTTTGGGTCTTTGGGGCGAGCAGTACTTC
TRBJ1-1 NA few TRBV11-2 CASSLVWGLVNTEAFF TGTGCCAGCAGCTTAGTATGGGGGCTCGTGAACACTGAAGCTTTCTTT
TRBJ1-2 NA NA TRBV23-1 CASSRGTWAYGYTF TGCGCCAGCAGTCGCGGTACATGGGCCTATGGCTACACCTTC
TRBJ1-5 TRBD1 NA TRBV6-5 CASRSGGGNQPQHF TGTGCCAGCAGATCAGGGGGCGGCAATCAGCCCCAGCATTTT
TRBJ2-7 NA NA TRBV5-4 CASSPGVRLPYEQYF TGTGCCAGCAGCCCGGGAGTCAGACTCCCCTACGAGCAGTACTTC
TRBJ1-2 NA NA TRBV27 CASSPSREEGGYTF TGTGCCAGCAGCCCCTCGAGGGAGGAGGGAGGCTACACCTTC
TRBJ1-2 TRBD1 NA TRBV7-9 CASSQRQGDYGYTF TGTGCCAGCAGCCAACGACAGGGGGACTATGGCTACACCTTC
TRBJ2-3 NA NA TRBV11-2 CASSLMGQSTDTQYF TGTGCCAGCAGCTTAATGGGACAAAGCACAGATACGCAGTATTTT
TRBJ2-7 NA NA TRBV5-4 CASSSQGGGRHYEQYF TGTGCCAGCAGCTCCCAGGGTGGGGGACGTCATTACGAGCAGTACTTC
TRBJ2-7 TRBD2 NA TRBV19 CASSPPEWLAGGTYEQYF TGTGCCAGTAGTCCCCCTGAGTGGCTAGCGGGAGGGACCTACGAGCAGTACTTC
TRBJ1-2 NA NA TRBV5-4 CASSLLQTYGYTF TGTGCCAGCAGCCTTCTTCAAACATATGGCTACACCTTC
TRBJ1-6 NA few TRBV30 CAWRGAGPRTSPLHF TGTGCCTGGAGAGGAGCCGGACCGAGGACTTCACCCCTCCACTTT
TRBJ2-7 NA once TRBV9 CASSVSSGDSYEQYF TGTGCCAGCAGCGTAAGCTCAGGGGACTCCTACGAGCAGTACTTC
TRBJ2-3 TRBD2 NA TRBV5-1 CASSLVTSVTMSDTQYF TGCGCCAGCAGCTTGGTGACTAGCGTCACGATGTCAGATACGCAGTATTTT
TRBJ1-5 NA NA TRBV7-9 CASSQDPSHQPQHF TGTGCCAGCTCCCAAGATCCTTCCCATCAGCCCCAGCATTTT
TRBJ2-1 TRBD2 NA TRBV30 CAWSVGTSGYNEQFF TGTGCCTGGAGTGTAGGGACTAGCGGATACAATGAGCAGTTCTTC
TRBJ2-2 NA NA TRBV11-1 CASSSFYTGELFF TGTGCCAGCAGTTCTTTCTACACCGGGGAGCTGTTTTTT
TRBJ2-2 NA once TRBV24-1 CATSDLTGNTGELFF TGTGCCACCAGTGATCTGACTGGGAACACCGGGGAGCTGTTTTTT
TRBJ2-3 NA NA TRBV6-1 CASSELGRITDTQYF TGTGCCAGCAGTGAACTTGGCAGAATCACAGATACGCAGTATTTT
TRBJ2-2 NA NA TRBV6-4 CASSEHSTGELFF TGTGCCAGCAGTGAACACAGCACCGGGGAGCTGTTTTTT
TRBJ1-2 NA NA TRBV19 CASSPRLIGTNYGYTF TGTGCCAGTAGTCCTCGGCTAATCGGGACAAACTATGGCTACACCTTC
TRBJ2-7 NA many TRBV5-1 CASSLPGQTYEQYF TGCGCCAGCAGCTTGCCAGGACAAACCTACGAGCAGTACTTC
TRBJ2-5 TRBD2 NA TRBV5-1 CASSLAGTTQETQYF TGCGCCAGCAGCTTGGCCGGGACTACCCAAGAGACCCAGTACTTC
TRBJ2-4 NA few TRBV19 CASSNQGTKNIQYF TGTGCCAGTAGTAACCAGGGGACCAAAAACATTCAGTACTTC
TRBJ2-7 TRBD1 NA TRBV5-4 CASSLASTGGDEQYF TGTGCCAGCAGCTTGGCCTCCACAGGGGGCGACGAGCAGTACTTC
TRBJ1-5 NA NA TRBV19 CASSSGIPSNQPQHF TGTGCCAGTAGTAGCGGGATACCGAGCAATCAGCCCCAGCATTTT
TRBJ1-2 NA NA TRBV7-9 CASMLAGGHGYTF TGTGCCAGCATGCTCGCCGGGGGACATGGCTACACCTTC
TRBJ2-2 TRBD1 NA TRBV28 CASRKQGATGELFF TGTGCCAGCAGAAAACAGGGGGCCACCGGGGAGCTGTTTTTT
TRBJ2-3 TRBD2 NA TRBV7-9 CASSPGLAGGDTDTQYF TGTGCCAGCAGTCCCGGGCTAGCGGGGGGGGACACAGATACGCAGTATTTT
TRBJ2-1 TRBD2 NA TRBV10-3 CAISSTSGGHNEQFF TGTGCCATCAGTTCTACTAGCGGGGGGCACAATGAGCAGTTCTTC
TRBJ2-3 TRBD2 NA TRBV7-8 CASSGGRSTDTQYF TGTGCCAGCTCGGGAGGAAGGTCCACAGATACGCAGTATTTT
TRBJ1-2 TRBD1 NA TRBV19 CASSILYGDRDDGYTF TGTGCCAGTAGTATATTATACGGGGACAGGGACGATGGCTACACCTTC
TRBJ2-5 NA NA TRBV2 CASALLQETQYF TGTGCCAGCGCCCTTCTCCAAGAGACCCAGTACTTC
TRBJ1-2 TRBD1 NA TRBV28 CASSLGGAYTF TGTGCCAGCAGTCTAGGGGGCGCGTACACCTTC
TRBJ1-1 TRBD1 NA TRBV27 CASSLYRGRTEAFF TGTGCCAGCAGTTTATACAGGGGGCGGACTGAAGCTTTCTTT
TRBJ2-5 NA NA TRBV6-2/TRBV6-3 CASTPWGRTVQETQYF TGTGCCAGCACCCCCTGGGGAAGGACGGTCCAAGAGACCCAGTACTTC
TRBJ2-5 TRBD1 NA TRBV27 CASADDRGSIQETQYF TGTGCCAGCGCTGACGACAGGGGTTCTATTCAAGAGACCCAGTACTTC
TRBJ2-3 TRBD2 NA TRBV6-1 CASSDLGGGATDTQYF TGTGCCAGCAGTGATTTGGGGGGGGGTGCCACAGATACGCAGTATTTT
TRBJ1-1 NA NA TRBV5-8 CASSLAFQTNTEAFF TGTGCCAGCAGCTTGGCCTTTCAGACGAACACTGAAGCTTTCTTT
TRBJ1-1 NA NA TRBV5-6 CASSLRGTEAFF TGTGCCAGCAGCTTACGAGGCACTGAAGCTTTCTTT
TRBJ2-5 NA NA TRBV5-1 CASSLTGWETQYF TGCGCCAGCAGCTTGACAGGATGGGAGACCCAGTACTTC
TRBJ2-1 NA NA TRBV9 CASSEGTEYNEQFF TGTGCCAGCAGCGAGGGGACCGAGTACAATGAGCAGTTCTTC
TRBJ1-1 TRBD1 NA TRBV19 CASEKTGVNTEAFF TGTGCCAGTGAAAAGACAGGGGTGAACACTGAAGCTTTCTTT
TRBJ1-1 NA NA TRBV6-1 CASSEGRVLNTEAFF TGTGCCAGCAGTGAGGGGAGAGTGTTGAACACTGAAGCTTTCTTT
TRBJ1-3 NA once TRBV3-1/TRBV3-2 CASSQPRNASGNTIYF TGTGCCAGCAGCCAACCTCGGAATGCCTCTGGAAACACCATATATTTT
TRBJ1-1 NA NA TRBV2 CASSLRDIPNTEAFF TGTGCCAGCAGTCTCCGGGACATACCGAACACTGAAGCTTTCTTT
TRBJ2-1 NA NA TRBV19 CASSILRAGEQFF TGTGCCAGTAGTATTCTGAGGGCTGGTGAGCAGTTCTTC
TRBJ1-3 NA NA TRBV7-2 CASSLGRERNTIYF TGTGCCAGCAGCTTAGGCAGGGAGCGAAACACCATATATTTT
TRBJ2-7 NA NA TRBV28 CASSLPGASYEQYF TGTGCCAGCAGTTTACCTGGGGCCTCCTACGAGCAGTACTTC